A selection of T cell receptor beta chains follows, all from one sample in a study of T-cell reconstitution after alpha-beta-depleted transplantation in children. MiXCR, applied by TCRdb to the PCR reads, yields one record per CDR3 protein. The data contain about 250,000 distinct CDR3 sequences, 20% to 30% of them singletons. Material: PBMCs, mostly from graft donor cells, obtained 360 days after TCRalphabeta/CD19-depleted stem cell transplant. The source of these receptors is a female patient between 2 and 15 years old who had a stem cell transplant for congenital amegakaryocytic thrombocytopenia, so the T cells may come from the graft donor. Each CDR3 is given with its conserved first and last residue. The order of the fields is V gene, clone size, J gene, D gene, CDR3 DNA, CDR3 protein. The D gene is left open where the match is weak. A row's size may be missing; if present it is once, few, many or a size class.

TRBV6-2/TRBV6-3	NA	TRBJ2-7	NA	TGTGCCAGCAGCGACGTATTTACCTACGAGCAGTACTTC	CASSDVFTYEQYF
TRBV4-2	few	TRBJ2-7	TRBD2	TGTGCCAGCAGCCAAGAGAGAGCGGGAGATCCCCTCTACGAGCAGTACTTC	CASSQERAGDPLYEQYF
TRBV7-8	NA	TRBJ2-5	NA	TGTGCCATGGGCCCGACAGCCGCCCCGGAGACCCAGTACTTC	CAMGPTAAPETQYF
TRBV6-4	few	TRBJ1-4	NA	TGTGCCAGCAGTGAGATTCGGGGAGAAAAACTGTTTTTT	CASSEIRGEKLFF
TRBV12-3/TRBV12-4	many	TRBJ2-1	NA	TGTGCCAGCTCGCCGGTAGCGCGGGACTACAATGAGCAGTTCTTC	CASSPVARDYNEQFF
TRBV4-2	many	TRBJ2-1	NA	TGTGCCAGCAGCCAAGAAAGGGGTATGCGCAATGAGCAGTTCTTC	CASSQERGMRNEQFF
TRBV29-1	few	TRBJ2-7	NA	TGCAGCGTTGTTTATCTCTCCGAGCAGTACTTC	CSVVYLSEQYF
TRBV7-9	NA	TRBJ2-7	TRBD2	TGTGCCAGCAGCTTACCGAGCGGGGTCCTCGAGCAGTACTTC	CASSLPSGVLEQYF
TRBV29-1	NA	TRBJ2-5	NA	TGCAGCGTTGATAGCGAGACCCAGTACTTC	CSVDSETQYF
TRBV4-3	few	TRBJ1-1	NA	TGCGCCAGCAGCCAATCGCGACGTAGCCCTGAAGCTTTCTTT	CASSQSRRSPEAFF
TRBV15	NA	TRBJ2-3	TRBD2	TGTGCCACCAGCAGATCCCCCGGGGTAGCGGGGACGTTGGATACGCAGTATTTT	CATSRSPGVAGTLDTQYF
TRBV5-1	few	TRBJ2-7	TRBD2	TGCGCCAGCAGCCGGGCGGGACTACTCTCCTACGAGCAGTACTTC	CASSRAGLLSYEQYF
TRBV5-1	NA	TRBJ2-7	TRBD1	TGCGCCAGCAGAAGTCAGGGGGCTTTGTACGAGCAGTACTTC	CASRSQGALYEQYF
TRBV28	NA	TRBJ2-1	TRBD2	TGTGCCAGCAGTTTCTTTCCCGTGCCTAGCGGTATCAATGAGCAGTTCTTC	CASSFFPVPSGINEQFF
TRBV27	NA	TRBJ1-2	NA	TGTGCCAGCAGCCGGAGAGAGGGAAGCTATGGCTACACCTTC	CASSRREGSYGYTF
TRBV4-1	few	TRBJ1-3	NA	TGCGCCAGCAGCCAAGGCTGGAGAGGCCCTGGAAACACCATATATTTT	CASSQGWRGPGNTIYF
TRBV5-4	NA	TRBJ1-5	TRBD1	TGTGCCAGCAGTTGGACAGGGGGCGCGGGTCAGCCCCAGCATTTT	CASSWTGGAGQPQHF
TRBV11-3	NA	TRBJ2-1	NA	TGTGCCAGCAGCTTAGGGACGGGTTACAATGAGCAGTTCTTC	CASSLGTGYNEQFF
TRBV5-4	few	TRBJ1-1	NA	TGTGCCAGCAGCACGGAGCCGGGACGGTCTATCACTGAAGCTTTCTTT	CASSTEPGRSITEAFF
TRBV6-2/TRBV6-3	NA	TRBJ2-7	NA	TGTGCCAGCAGTTACGCCCCCTACGAGCAGTACTTC	CASSYAPYEQYF
TRBV7-6	many	TRBJ2-3	TRBD2	TGTGCCAGCAGCTTAGGAAGTAGCGGGAATACAGATACGCAGTATTTT	CASSLGSSGNTDTQYF
TRBV2	NA	TRBJ1-4	TRBD1	TGTGCCAGCGAGGCCGGGACAGGGAATGAAAAACTGTTTTTT	CASEAGTGNEKLFF
TRBV24-1	few	TRBJ2-1	NA	TGTGCCACCAGTAATGTGAACTATGAGCAGTTCTTC	CATSNVNYEQFF
TRBV6-1	few	TRBJ2-6	NA	TGTGCCAGCAGACGGACCTTCAGCTCTGGGGCCAACGTCCTGACTTTC	CASRRTFSSGANVLTF
TRBV2	few	TRBJ2-7	TRBD2	TGTGCCCCCTTACGCCTAGCGGGGATCGAGCAGTACTTC	CAPLRLAGIEQYF
TRBV6-1	few	TRBJ2-7	NA	TGTGCCAGCAAGGCGCGGTCCGCCTACGAGCAGTACTTC	CASKARSAYEQYF
TRBV5-1	NA	TRBJ2-1	NA	TGCGCCAGCAGCTTTAGGACGGCTCCCGACGGGTTTTACAATGAGCAGTTCTTC	CASSFRTAPDGFYNEQFF
TRBV14	NA	TRBJ2-7	TRBD2	TGTGCCAGCAGCCAGGGGGGGGAGAACTACGAGCAGTACTTC	CASSQGGENYEQYF
TRBV5-1	NA	TRBJ2-4	NA	TGCGCCAGCATCTTGGCCGGTAAAGCCAAAAACATTCAGTACTTC	CASILAGKAKNIQYF
TRBV6-5	few	TRBJ1-2	TRBD1	TGTGCCAGCAGTTACTCAGGGGGCGATGGCTACACCTTC	CASSYSGGDGYTF
TRBV5-1	many	TRBJ2-5	NA	TGCGCCAGCAGCTTGGATCAGGAGACCCAGTACTTC	CASSLDQETQYF
TRBV24-1	many	TRBJ2-1	NA	TGTGGAACAGAGCGCTACAATGAGCAGTTCTTC	CGTERYNEQFF
TRBV5-5	few	TRBJ2-1	TRBD2	TGTGCCAGCGGGGGACTAGCGGGAGGGCCGGAGGAGCAGTTCTTC	CASGGLAGGPEEQFF
TRBV30	few	TRBJ2-7	TRBD1	TGTGCCTGGAGTGTACCCGTCACAGGGGGCAGATACGAGCAGTACTTC	CAWSVPVTGGRYEQYF
TRBV14	NA	TRBJ1-2	NA	TGTGCCAGCAGCCAAGGGACCCTGAGGGGCTACACCTTC	CASSQGTLRGYTF
TRBV7-9	NA	TRBJ2-7	TRBD1	TGTGCCAGCAGCCTACTCAGGGACAGGGGTTACGAGCAGTACTTC	CASSLLRDRGYEQYF
TRBV3-1	few	TRBJ2-5	NA	TGTGCCAGCAGCCGCGGACAGTTCCAAGAGACCCAGTACTTC	CASSRGQFQETQYF
TRBV5-1	NA	TRBJ2-5	NA	TGCGCCAGCAGGGCGCTACTCCAAGAGACCCAGTACTTC	CASRALLQETQYF
TRBV4-1	few	TRBJ2-7	TRBD1	TGCGCCAGCAGCCAGACAGGGGTTGGGACCTACGAGCAGTACTTC	CASSQTGVGTYEQYF
TRBV27	many	TRBJ2-7	TRBD1	TGTGCCAACCAATCCCGACAGGGGACCAACGAGCAGTACTTC	CANQSRQGTNEQYF
TRBV28	NA	TRBJ2-5	NA	TGTGCCAGCAGTTTATTTCAGGGAGAGACCCAGTACTTC	CASSLFQGETQYF
TRBV3-1	few	TRBJ2-1	TRBD1	TGTGCCAGCAGCCAGTCGACAGGGGTAGGGTTCAATGAGCAGTTCTTC	CASSQSTGVGFNEQFF
TRBV3-1	few	TRBJ2-5	NA	TGTGCCAGCAGCCAAGGGTCTGCTAGACCGTACCAAGAGACCCAGTACTTC	CASSQGSARPYQETQYF